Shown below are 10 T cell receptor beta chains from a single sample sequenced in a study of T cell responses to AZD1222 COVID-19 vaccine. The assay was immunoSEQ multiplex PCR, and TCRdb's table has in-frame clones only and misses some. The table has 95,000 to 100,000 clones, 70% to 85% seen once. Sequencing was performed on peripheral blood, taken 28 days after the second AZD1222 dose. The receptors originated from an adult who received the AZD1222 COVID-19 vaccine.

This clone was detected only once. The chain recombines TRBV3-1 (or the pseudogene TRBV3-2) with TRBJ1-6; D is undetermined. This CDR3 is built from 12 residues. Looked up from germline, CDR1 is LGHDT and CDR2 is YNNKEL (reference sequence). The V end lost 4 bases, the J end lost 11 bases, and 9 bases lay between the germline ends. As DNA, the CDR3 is TGTGCCAGCAGCCGTAGACTGACACCCCTCCACTTT. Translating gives CASSRRLTPLHF.

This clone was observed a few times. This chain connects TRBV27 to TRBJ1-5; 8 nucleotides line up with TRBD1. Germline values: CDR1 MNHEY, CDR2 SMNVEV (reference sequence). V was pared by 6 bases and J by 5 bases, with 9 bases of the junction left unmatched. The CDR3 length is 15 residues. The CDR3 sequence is CASRPDRDGDQPQHF. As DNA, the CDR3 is TGTGCCAGCAGGCCGGACAGGGACGGCGATCAGCCCCAGCATTTT.

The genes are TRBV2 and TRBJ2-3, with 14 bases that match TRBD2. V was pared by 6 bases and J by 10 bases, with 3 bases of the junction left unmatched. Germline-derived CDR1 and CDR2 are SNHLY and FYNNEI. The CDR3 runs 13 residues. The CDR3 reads CASSLGLAGAQYF. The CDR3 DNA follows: TGTGCCAGCAGCCTGGGACTAGCGGGGGCGCAGTATTTT. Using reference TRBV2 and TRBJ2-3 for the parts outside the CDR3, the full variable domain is EPEVTQTPSHQVTQMGQEVILRCVPISNHLYFYWYRQILGQKVEFLVSFYNNEISEKSEIFDDQFSVERPDGSNFTLKIRSTKLEDSAMYFCASSLGLAGAQYFGPGTRLTVL.

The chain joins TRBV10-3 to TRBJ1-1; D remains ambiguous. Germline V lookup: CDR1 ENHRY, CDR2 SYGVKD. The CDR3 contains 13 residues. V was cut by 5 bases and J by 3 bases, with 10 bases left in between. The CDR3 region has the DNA TGTGCCATCAGTCCAGGAGTGGACACTGAAGCTTTCTTT. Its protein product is CAISPGVDTEAFF.

CDR3 residues: CAISESSQWGATYNEQFF. CDR3 DNA: TGTGCCATCAGTGAGTCGTCACAGTGGGGGGCAACCTACAATGAGCAGTTCTTC. The V and J genes are TRBV10-3 and TRBJ2-1; either TRBD1 or TRBD2 may supply D (6 bases each). The V gene's germline CDR1 is ENHRY and CDR2 SYGVKD. CDR3 length equals 18 residues. The germline V and J ends were trimmed by 0 bases and 2 bases, with 17 bases remaining between them.

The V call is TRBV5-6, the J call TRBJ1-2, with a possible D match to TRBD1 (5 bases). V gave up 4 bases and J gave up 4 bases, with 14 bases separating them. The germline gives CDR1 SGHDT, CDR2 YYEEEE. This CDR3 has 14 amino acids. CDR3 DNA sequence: TGTGCCAGCAGCCGGGACGGGGGGATCTATGGCTACACCTTC. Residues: CASSRDGGIYGYTF.

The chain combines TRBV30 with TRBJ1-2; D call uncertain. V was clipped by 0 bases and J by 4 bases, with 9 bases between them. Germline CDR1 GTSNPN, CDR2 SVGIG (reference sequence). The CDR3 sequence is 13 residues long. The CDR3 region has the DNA TGTGCCTGGAGTGTCAACAGTGTCTATGGCTACACCTTC. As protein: CAWSVNSVYGYTF.

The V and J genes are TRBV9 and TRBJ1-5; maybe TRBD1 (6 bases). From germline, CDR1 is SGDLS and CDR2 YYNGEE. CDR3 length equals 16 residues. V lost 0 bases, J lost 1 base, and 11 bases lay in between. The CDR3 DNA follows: TGTGCCAGCAGCGTAGAGGGGGTCCCGAGCAATCAGCCCCAGCATTTT. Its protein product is CASSVEGVPSNQPQHF.

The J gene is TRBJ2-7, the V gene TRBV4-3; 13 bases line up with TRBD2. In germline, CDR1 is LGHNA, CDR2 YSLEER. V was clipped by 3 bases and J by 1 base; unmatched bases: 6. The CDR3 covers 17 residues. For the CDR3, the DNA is TGCGCCAGCAGCCAGGCTCGGACTAGCGGGAGTTCCTACGAGCAGTACTTC. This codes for CASSQARTSGSSYEQYF.

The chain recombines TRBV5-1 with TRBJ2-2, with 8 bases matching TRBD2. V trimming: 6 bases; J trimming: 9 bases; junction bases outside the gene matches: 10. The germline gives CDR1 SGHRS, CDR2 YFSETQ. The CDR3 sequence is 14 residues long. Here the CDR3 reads CASKAGVSGWELFF. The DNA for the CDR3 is TGCGCCAGCAAAGCGGGGGTATCTGGCTGGGAGCTGTTTTTT.